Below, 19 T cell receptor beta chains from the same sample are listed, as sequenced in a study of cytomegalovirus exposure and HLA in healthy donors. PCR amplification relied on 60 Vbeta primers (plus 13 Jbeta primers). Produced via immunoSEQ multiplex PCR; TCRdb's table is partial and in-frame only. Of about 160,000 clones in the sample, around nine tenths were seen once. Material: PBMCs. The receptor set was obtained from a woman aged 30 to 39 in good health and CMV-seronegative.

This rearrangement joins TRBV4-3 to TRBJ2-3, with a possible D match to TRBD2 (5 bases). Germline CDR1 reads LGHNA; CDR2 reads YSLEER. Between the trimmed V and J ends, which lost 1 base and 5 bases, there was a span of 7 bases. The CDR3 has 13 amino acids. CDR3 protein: CASSQGAGDTQYF. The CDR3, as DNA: TGCGCCAGCAGCCAAGGGGCGGGAGATACGCAGTATTTT.

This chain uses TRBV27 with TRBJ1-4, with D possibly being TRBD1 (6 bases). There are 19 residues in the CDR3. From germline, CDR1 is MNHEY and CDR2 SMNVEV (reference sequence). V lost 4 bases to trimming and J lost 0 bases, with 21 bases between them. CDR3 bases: TGTGCCAGCAGTTCGGGACACCCTCGCCAACCCCCAACTAATGAAAAACTGTTTTTT. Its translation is CASSSGHPRQPPTNEKLFF.

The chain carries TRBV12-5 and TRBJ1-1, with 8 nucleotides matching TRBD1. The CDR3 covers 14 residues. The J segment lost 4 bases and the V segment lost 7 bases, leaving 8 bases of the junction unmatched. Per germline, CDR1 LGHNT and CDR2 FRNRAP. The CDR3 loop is CASVPAGGFTEAFF. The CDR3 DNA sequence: TGTGCTAGTGTCCCAGCAGGGGGCTTCACTGAAGCTTTCTTT.

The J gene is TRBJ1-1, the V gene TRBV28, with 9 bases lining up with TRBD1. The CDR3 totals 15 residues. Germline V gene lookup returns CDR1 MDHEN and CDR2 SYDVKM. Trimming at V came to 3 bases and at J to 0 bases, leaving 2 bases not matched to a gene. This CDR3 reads CASSLGTGLNTEAFF. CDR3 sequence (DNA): TGTGCCAGCAGTTTGGGGACAGGGCTGAACACTGAAGCTTTCTTT.

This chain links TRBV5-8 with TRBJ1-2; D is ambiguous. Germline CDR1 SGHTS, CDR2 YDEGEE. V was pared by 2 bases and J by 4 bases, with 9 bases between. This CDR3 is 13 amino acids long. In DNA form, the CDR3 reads TGTGCCAGCAGCTTTGTGCCTAGCTATGGCTACACCTTC. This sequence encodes CASSFVPSYGYTF.

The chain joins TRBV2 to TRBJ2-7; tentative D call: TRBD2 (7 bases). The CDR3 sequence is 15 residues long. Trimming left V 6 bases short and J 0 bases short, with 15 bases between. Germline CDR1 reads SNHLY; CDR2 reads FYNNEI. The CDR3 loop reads CASSDPGGVSYEQYF. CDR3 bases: TGTGCCAGCAGCGATCCGGGGGGCGTCTCCTACGAGCAGTACTTC.

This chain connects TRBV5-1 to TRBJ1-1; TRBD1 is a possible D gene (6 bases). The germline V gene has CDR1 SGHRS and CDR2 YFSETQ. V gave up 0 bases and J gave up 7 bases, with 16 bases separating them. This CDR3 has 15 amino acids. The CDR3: CASSLANLLDSEAFF. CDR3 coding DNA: TGCGCCAGCAGCTTGGCCAATTTATTGGACAGTGAAGCTTTCTTT.

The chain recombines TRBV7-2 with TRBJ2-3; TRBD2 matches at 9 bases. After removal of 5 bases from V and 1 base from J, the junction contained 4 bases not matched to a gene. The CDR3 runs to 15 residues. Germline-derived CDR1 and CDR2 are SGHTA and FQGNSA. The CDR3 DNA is TGTGCCAGCAGCGCGGGGGGGCTGCGCACAGATACGCAGTATTTT. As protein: CASSAGGLRTDTQYF.

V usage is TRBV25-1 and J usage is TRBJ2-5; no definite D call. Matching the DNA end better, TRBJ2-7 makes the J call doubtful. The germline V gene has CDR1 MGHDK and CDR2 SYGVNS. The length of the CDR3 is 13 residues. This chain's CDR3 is CASSASPWGEQYF. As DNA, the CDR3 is TGTGCCAGCAGTGCCTCCCCTTGGGGCGAGCAGTACTTC.

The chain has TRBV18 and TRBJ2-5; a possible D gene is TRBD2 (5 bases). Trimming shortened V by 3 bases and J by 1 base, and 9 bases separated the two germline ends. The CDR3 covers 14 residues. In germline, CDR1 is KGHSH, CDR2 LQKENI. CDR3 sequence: CASSPGGSQETQYF. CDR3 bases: TGTGCCAGCTCACCCGGTGGGAGCCAAGAGACCCAGTACTTC.

In nucleotides, the CDR3 is TGTGCCAGTAGTCGACAGGGCCTAGAGACCCAGTACTTC. Its translation is CASSRQGLETQYF. The genes are TRBV19 and TRBJ2-5; TRBD1 matches at 7 bases. Trimming cost V 5 bases and J 4 bases; bases outside gene matches: 4. CDR1 is LNHDA, CDR2 SQIVND, per germline (reference sequence). The CDR3 sequence is 13 residues long.

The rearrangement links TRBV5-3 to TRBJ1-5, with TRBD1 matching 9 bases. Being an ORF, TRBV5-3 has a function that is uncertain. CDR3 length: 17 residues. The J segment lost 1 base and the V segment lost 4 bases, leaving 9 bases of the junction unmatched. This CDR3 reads CARSPGTGRGSNQPQHF. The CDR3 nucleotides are TGTGCCAGAAGCCCCGGGACAGGGCGGGGGAGCAATCAGCCCCAGCATTTT.

CDR3 nucleotides: TGCAGTGCTAGCGGTGGAAACACCATATATTTT. It is translated as CSASGGNTIYF. The chain recombines TRBV20-1 with TRBJ1-3; D is undetermined. The CDR3 extends over 11 amino acids. The ends were cut back, 3 bases at V and 3 bases at J, with 3 bases in the middle. Germline V gives CDR1 DFQATT, CDR2 SNEGSKA (reference sequence).

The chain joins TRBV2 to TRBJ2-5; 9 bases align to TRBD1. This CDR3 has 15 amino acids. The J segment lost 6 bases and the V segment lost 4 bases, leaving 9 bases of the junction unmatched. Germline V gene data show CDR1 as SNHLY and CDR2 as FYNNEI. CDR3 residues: CASSGRDRVIKTQYF. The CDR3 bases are TGTGCCAGCAGTGGCAGGGACAGGGTCATTAAGACCCAGTACTTC.

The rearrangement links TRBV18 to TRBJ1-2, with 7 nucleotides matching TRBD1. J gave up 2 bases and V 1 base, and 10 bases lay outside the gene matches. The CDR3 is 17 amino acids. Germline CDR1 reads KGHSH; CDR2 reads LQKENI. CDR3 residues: CASSPQGPGQPNYGYTF. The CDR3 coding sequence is TGTGCCAGCTCACCACAGGGACCGGGACAGCCAAACTATGGCTACACCTTC.

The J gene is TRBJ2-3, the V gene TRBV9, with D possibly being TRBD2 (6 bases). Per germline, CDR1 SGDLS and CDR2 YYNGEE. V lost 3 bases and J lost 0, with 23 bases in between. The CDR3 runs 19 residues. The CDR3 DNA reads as TGTGCCAGCAGCGAATCCACCACGACTAGACGGGGTAGCACAGATACGCAGTATTTT. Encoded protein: CASSESTTTRRGSTDTQYF.

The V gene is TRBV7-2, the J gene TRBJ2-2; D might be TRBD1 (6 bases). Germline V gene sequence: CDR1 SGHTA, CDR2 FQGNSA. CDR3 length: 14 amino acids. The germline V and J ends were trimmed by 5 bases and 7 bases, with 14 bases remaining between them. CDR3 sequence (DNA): TGTGCCAGCAGCCAAATAACAGGGATCGGGGAGCTGTTTTTT. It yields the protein CASSQITGIGELFF.

In nucleotides, the CDR3 is TGTGCCAGTAGGAACAGGTTGAACTACGAGCAGTACTTC. Translated, it gives CASRNRLNYEQYF. The genes are TRBV19 and TRBJ2-7; D is perhaps TRBD1 (5 bases). The CDR3 consists of 13 residues. Looked up from germline, CDR1 is LNHDA and CDR2 is SQIVND (reference sequence). V lost 6 bases to trimming and J lost 3 bases, with 12 bases between them.

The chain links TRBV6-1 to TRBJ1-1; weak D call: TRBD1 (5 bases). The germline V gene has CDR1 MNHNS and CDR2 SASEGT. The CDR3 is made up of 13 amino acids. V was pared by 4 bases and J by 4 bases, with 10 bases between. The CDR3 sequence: CASSVQGSTEAFF. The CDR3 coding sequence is TGTGCCAGCAGTGTGCAGGGAAGCACTGAAGCTTTCTTT.